This T cell receptor (beta chain) was obtained from a study of blood T cell repertoires in COVID-19. About the research overall: Sites across the United States, Italy and Spain contributed samples from acute and convalescent COVID-19. Nucleic acid was either cDNA or gDNA, and it came from T cells, B-cell-depleted T cells, or PBMCs.

Original processing notes: Counts of nucleated cells, estimated from reference gene primer amplification, were obtained. Data came from immunoSEQ multiplex PCR; TCRdb stores just in-frame clones and leaves some out. V, J and clone size are those of that table, while D and trimming were read from the DNA. In the table there are tens of thousands of clones, roughly 82% of which are singletons. The CDR3 has 16 amino acids. Germline CDR1 reads LGHDT; CDR2 reads YNNKEL (reference sequence). Trimming at V came to 2 bases and at J to 8 bases, leaving 12 bases not matched to a gene. This TCR was sampled from a woman at least 80 years old with active or convalescent COVID-19. This chain uses TRBV3-1 (or the pseudogene TRBV3-2) with TRBJ2-4; TRBD1 agrees at 7 bases. The sample was peripheral blood. Here the CDR3 DNA reads TGTGCCAGCAGCCAAAAGACAGGGATAATTATGGACATTCAGTACTTC. Its protein product is CASSQKTGIIMDIQYF.